Sequencing of this T cell receptor beta chain was carried out in a study of technical replicates of blood from a handful of donors. Produced via immunoSEQ multiplex PCR; TCRdb's table is partial and in-frame only. The repertoire holds tens of thousands of clones, with over 90% as singletons. Trimming stripped 6 bases from V and 8 bases from J, with 14 bases between. Germline-derived CDR1 and CDR2 are MNHEY and SVGAGI. The CDR3 has 14 residues. The chain uses TRBV6-5 and TRBJ1-6; maybe TRBD1 (6 bases). The material sequenced was PBMCs. This TCR was recovered from a human donor in good health. Some clones in this sample may be carry-over from other donors' samples. The CDR3 DNA is TGTGCCAGCAGGGAGGACAGTGCGGATTCACCCCTCCACTTT. Translation: CASREDSADSPLHF.